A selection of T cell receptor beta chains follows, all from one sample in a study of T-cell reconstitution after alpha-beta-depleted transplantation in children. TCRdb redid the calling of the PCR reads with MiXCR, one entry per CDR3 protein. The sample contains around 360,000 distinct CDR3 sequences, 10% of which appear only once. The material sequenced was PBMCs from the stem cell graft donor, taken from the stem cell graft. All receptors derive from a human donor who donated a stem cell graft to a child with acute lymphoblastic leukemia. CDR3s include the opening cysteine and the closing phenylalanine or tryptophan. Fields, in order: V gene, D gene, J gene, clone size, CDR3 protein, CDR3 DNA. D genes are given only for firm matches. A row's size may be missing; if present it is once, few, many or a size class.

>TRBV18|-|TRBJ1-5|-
CASSPSINSNQPQHF
TGTGCCAGCTCACCATCGATAAATAGCAATCAGCCCCAGCATTTT
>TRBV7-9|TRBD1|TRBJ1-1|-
CASSGTGGRTEAFF
TGTGCCAGCAGCGGGACAGGGGGCAGGACTGAAGCTTTCTTT
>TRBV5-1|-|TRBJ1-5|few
CASSFGRNQPQHF
TGCGCCAGCAGCTTTGGACGGAATCAGCCCCAGCATTTT
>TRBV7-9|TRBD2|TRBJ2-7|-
CASSLLSAGSHEQYF
TGTGCCAGCAGCTTACTATCAGCGGGGAGCCACGAGCAGTACTTC
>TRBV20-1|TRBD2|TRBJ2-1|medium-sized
CSATGTSDNEQFF
TGCAGTGCTACCGGGACTAGCGACAATGAGCAGTTCTTC
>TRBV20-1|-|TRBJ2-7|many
CSAKVGPISYEQYF
TGCAGTGCTAAGGTGGGGCCAATTTCCTACGAGCAGTACTTC
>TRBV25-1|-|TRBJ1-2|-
CASSEPRGYTF
TGTGCCAGCAGTGAACCCCGTGGCTACACCTTC
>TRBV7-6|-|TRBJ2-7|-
CACTDSTYEQYF
TGTGCCTGCACGGACAGCACCTACGAGCAGTACTTC
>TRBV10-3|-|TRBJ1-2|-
CAISEVGGNYGYTF
TGTGCCATCAGTGAAGTGGGGGGAAACTATGGCTACACCTTC
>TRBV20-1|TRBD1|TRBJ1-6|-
CSARDQQGVTYSPLHF
TGCAGTGCTAGAGATCAGCAGGGGGTGACGTATTCACCCCTCCACTTT
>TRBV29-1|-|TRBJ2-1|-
CSVQGGVHNEQFF
TGCAGCGTTCAAGGAGGGGTCCACAATGAGCAGTTCTTC
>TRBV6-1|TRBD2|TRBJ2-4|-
CASSELVPRLAAPIQYF
TGTGCCAGCAGTGAACTTGTTCCGAGACTAGCGGCCCCTATTCAGTACTTC
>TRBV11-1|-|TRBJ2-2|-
CASTRPISVRLNTGELFF
TGTGCCAGCACCCGACCGATAAGTGTACGTTTGAACACCGGGGAGCTGTTTTTT
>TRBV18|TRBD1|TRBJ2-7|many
CASSPGTGGSYEQYF
TGTGCCAGCTCACCAGGGACAGGGGGCTCCTACGAGCAGTACTTC
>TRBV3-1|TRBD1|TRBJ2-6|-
CASSPYKRQGSSGANVLTF
TGTGCCAGCAGCCCATATAAGAGACAGGGGAGCTCTGGGGCCAACGTCCTGACTTTC
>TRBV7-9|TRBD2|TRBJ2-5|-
CASSLVGLLAEETQYF
TGTGCCAGCAGCTTAGTAGGTCTCCTAGCGGAAGAGACCCAGTACTTC
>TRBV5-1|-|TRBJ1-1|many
CASSPEGNTEAFF
TGCGCCAGCAGCCCTGAGGGAAACACTGAAGCTTTCTTT
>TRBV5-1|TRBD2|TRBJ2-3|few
CASSRAPTSGSMTDTQYF
TGCGCCAGCAGCCGAGCACCTACTAGCGGGAGTATGACAGATACGCAGTATTTT
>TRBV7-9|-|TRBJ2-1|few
CASSFEGEEQFF
TGTGCCAGCAGCTTCGAGGGTGAGGAGCAGTTCTTC
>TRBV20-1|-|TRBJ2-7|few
CSASTRGYEQYF
TGCAGTGCGTCGACTAGAGGCTACGAGCAGTACTTC
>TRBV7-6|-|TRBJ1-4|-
CASTRGWSTNEKLFF
TGTGCCAGCACCCGCGGATGGTCAACTAATGAAAAACTGTTTTTT
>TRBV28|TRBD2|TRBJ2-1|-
CASRLAGGPNNEQFF
TGTGCCAGCAGACTAGCGGGAGGGCCAAATAATGAGCAGTTCTTC
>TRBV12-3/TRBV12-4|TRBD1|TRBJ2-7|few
CASSYRGSYEQYF
TGTGCCAGCAGTTACAGGGGTTCCTACGAGCAGTACTTC
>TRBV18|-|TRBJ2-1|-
CASSPSDRVPFF
TGTGCCAGCTCACCAAGCGACCGCGTCCCGTTCTTC
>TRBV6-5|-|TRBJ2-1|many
CASSYSRTNEQFF
TGTGCCAGCAGTTACTCACGTACCAATGAGCAGTTCTTC
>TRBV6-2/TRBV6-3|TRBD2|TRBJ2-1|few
CASSYRAGEGLDEQFF
TGTGCCAGCAGTTACAGAGCGGGAGAAGGTTTGGATGAGCAGTTCTTC
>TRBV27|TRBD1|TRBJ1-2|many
CASSFGTGGVGYTF
TGTGCCAGCAGTTTCGGGACAGGGGGTGTTGGCTACACCTTC
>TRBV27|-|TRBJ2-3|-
CASSLQGEGTDTQYF
TGTGCCAGCAGTTTGCAGGGCGAGGGCACAGATACGCAGTATTTT
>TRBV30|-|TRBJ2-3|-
CACSTRDTQYF
TGTGCCTGTTCCACCCGAGATACGCAGTATTTT
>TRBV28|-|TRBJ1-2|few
CASSLNRQNYGYTF
TGTGCCAGCAGTTTAAACCGACAGAACTATGGCTACACCTTC
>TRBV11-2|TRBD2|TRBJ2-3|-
CASSLRGTSRASGIDTQYF
TGTGCCAGCAGCTTAAGGGGAACTAGTAGAGCTAGCGGGATCGATACGCAGTATTTT
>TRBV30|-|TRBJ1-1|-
CAWTGPTEAFF
TGTGCCTGGACAGGGCCCACTGAAGCTTTCTTT
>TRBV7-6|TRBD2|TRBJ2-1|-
CASSLEREGGTEQFF
TGTGCCAGCAGCTTAGAGCGGGAGGGAGGGACTGAGCAGTTCTTC
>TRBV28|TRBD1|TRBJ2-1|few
CASHETGTEQFF
TGTGCCAGCCATGAGACAGGGACCGAGCAGTTCTTC
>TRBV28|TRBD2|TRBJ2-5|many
CASRAGTSGQETQYF
TGTGCCAGCAGAGCTGGGACTAGCGGGCAAGAGACCCAGTACTTC
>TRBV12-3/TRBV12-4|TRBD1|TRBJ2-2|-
CASSWRTGDTGELFF
TGTGCCAGCAGTTGGCGGACAGGGGATACCGGGGAGCTGTTTTTT
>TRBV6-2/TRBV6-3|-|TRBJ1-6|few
CASSYTLTGLNSPLHF
TGTGCCAGCAGTTACACCCTTACCGGACTCAATTCACCCCTCCACTTT
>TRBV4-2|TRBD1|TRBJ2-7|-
CASSQDRTGDEQYF
TGTGCCAGCAGCCAAGACCGGACAGGGGACGAGCAGTACTTC
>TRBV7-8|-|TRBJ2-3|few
CASSPAPTGASDTQYF
TGTGCCAGCAGCCCAGCACCGACGGGGGCATCAGATACGCAGTATTTT
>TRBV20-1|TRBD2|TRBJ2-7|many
CSASGRASEQYF
TGCAGTGCTAGCGGGAGGGCCTCCGAGCAGTACTTC
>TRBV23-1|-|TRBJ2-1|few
CASSQSSLTPHEQFF
TGCGCCAGCAGTCAATCATCCCTGACCCCCCATGAGCAGTTCTTC
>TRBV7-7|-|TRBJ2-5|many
CASSFPGPQETQYF
TGTGCTAGCAGCTTCCCGGGTCCGCAAGAGACCCAGTACTTC
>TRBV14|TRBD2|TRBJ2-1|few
CASSQYGGRSSYNEQFF
TGTGCCAGCAGCCAATATGGCGGGAGGAGCTCCTACAATGAGCAGTTCTTC
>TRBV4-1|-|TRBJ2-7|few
CASSHPGRRNEQYF
TGCGCCAGCAGCCATCCGGGACGGCGCAACGAGCAGTACTTC
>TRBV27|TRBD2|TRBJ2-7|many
CASSLVGGGAYEQYF
TGTGCCAGCAGTTTAGTCGGTGGGGGGGCCTACGAGCAGTACTTC
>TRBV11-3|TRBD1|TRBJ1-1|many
CASSLDGRQGSVEAFF
TGTGCCAGCAGCTTAGATGGGCGACAGGGATCCGTTGAAGCTTTCTTT
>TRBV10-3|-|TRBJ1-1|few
CAISASRQGLEAFF
TGTGCCATCAGTGCCTCGAGGCAGGGACTTGAAGCTTTCTTT
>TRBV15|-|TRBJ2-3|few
CATSKGAPGDTQYF
TGTGCCACCAGCAAAGGGGCCCCTGGGGATACGCAGTATTTT
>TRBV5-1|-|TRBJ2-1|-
CASSRGPGNYNEQFF
TGCGCCAGCAGCAGGGGCCCGGGTAATTACAATGAGCAGTTCTTC